Below are 32 T cell receptor beta chains sequenced from a single sample in a study of blood T cell repertoires in COVID-19. Clones were read by immunoSEQ multiplex PCR, and TCRdb kept only the in-frame ones, dropping some. Of a few hundred thousand clones in the sample, 75% to 90% were seen once. Sequencing was performed on PBMCs or T cells enriched from blood (not recorded which). The source is a man aged 25 to 40 who had recovered from COVID-19.

This clone was detected once. The V and J genes are TRBV6-2 or TRBV6-3 and TRBJ1-2, with TRBD1 matching over 7 bases. The V gene end was trimmed by 0 bases and the J gene end by 6 bases; junction bases not matched to a gene: 10. Germline lookup yields CDR1 MNHEY and CDR2 SVGEGT. CDR3 length: 16 residues. The CDR3 DNA sequence: TGTGCCAGCAGTTACTCGGCGGACAGGCCTTGGGATGGCTACACCTTC. Translating it yields CASSYSADRPWDGYTF.

The rearrangement joins TRBV9 to TRBJ2-7; D is possibly TRBD2 (6 bases). The CDR3 totals 12 residues. Trimming took 4 bases from V and 5 from J, leaving 10 bases between them. Germline V gene sequence: CDR1 SGDLS, CDR2 YYNGEE. The CDR3 bases are TGTGCCAGCAGCTCGGGGGTTAACGAGCAGTACTTC. Its translation: CASSSGVNEQYF.

The chain joins TRBV19 to TRBJ1-5; 10 bases are a match to TRBD1. Trimming took 4 bases from V and 4 from J; bases not matched to a gene: 4. Germline V lookup: CDR1 LNHDA, CDR2 SQIVND (reference sequence). This CDR3 is built from 15 residues. CDR3 bases: TGTGCCAGTAGTAGGTGGGGACAGGGGAATCAGCCCCAGCATTTT. Its translation: CASSRWGQGNQPQHF. Complete variable domain (other parts from reference TRBV19 and TRBJ1-5): DGGITQSPKYLFRKEGQNVTLSCEQNLNHDAMYWYRQDPGQGLRLIYYSQIVNDFQKGDIAEGYSVSREKKESFPLTVTSAQKNPTAFYLCASSRWGQGNQPQHFGDGTRLSIL.

The V gene is TRBV15, the J gene TRBJ1-4, with D maybe TRBD1 (5 bases). The V end was cut by 0 bases, the J end by 8 bases, with 13 bases between. The length of the CDR3 is 15 residues. Germline CDR1 is LNHNV and CDR2 is YYDKDF (reference sequence). CDR3: CATSRDYKAGEKLFF. CDR3 nucleotide sequence: TGTGCCACCAGCAGAGATTATAAGGCAGGGGAAAAACTGTTTTTT.

The CDR3 loop is CASNFGTLLPGLNGYTF. CDR3 nucleotide sequence: TGTGCCAGCAATTTTGGGACTTTGTTACCGGGTCTGAATGGCTACACCTTC. The V gene is TRBV3-1 (or the pseudogene TRBV3-2), the J gene TRBJ1-2, with D possibly matching TRBD1 (5 bases). Germline CDR1 and CDR2: LGHDT and YNNKEL (reference sequence). This CDR3 spans 17 amino acids. Trimming removed 7 bases at V and 6 bases at J, with 27 bases between.

The rearrangement joins TRBV27 to TRBJ1-5, with D hard to call. The CDR3 loop spans 13 amino acids. Germline-derived CDR1 and CDR2 are MNHEY and SMNVEV (reference sequence). The ends were cut back, 0 bases at V and 4 bases at J, with 4 bases in the middle. This chain's CDR3 is CASSLSLNQPQHF. The DNA of the CDR3 is TGTGCCAGCAGTTTATCCTTGAATCAGCCCCAGCATTTT.

The V and J genes are TRBV9 and TRBJ2-7, with D maybe TRBD1 (5 bases). Germline CDR1 is SGDLS and CDR2 is YYNGEE. CDR3 size: 14 residues. The ends were cut back, 4 bases at V and 0 bases at J, with 11 bases in the middle. The CDR3 loop reads CASSPQDISYEQYF. The CDR3 DNA is TGTGCCAGCAGCCCCCAGGACATCTCCTACGAGCAGTACTTC.

This clone is a singleton in its sample. This chain joins TRBV12-3 or TRBV12-4 and TRBJ1-1; D might be TRBD1 (5 bases). Between the trimmed V and J ends, which lost 5 bases and 5 bases, there was a span of 9 bases. The length of the CDR3 is 12 residues. CDR3 DNA sequence: TGTGCCAGCAGTGGGGGGGAAACTGAAGCTTTCTTT. Residues: CASSGGETEAFF.

The J gene is TRBJ2-1, the V gene TRBV3-1 (or the pseudogene TRBV3-2); 8 bases are a match to TRBD1. CDR1 LGHDT and CDR2 YNNKEL come from the germline V gene (reference sequence). The CDR3 has 14 residues. With 2 bases clipped from V and 6 bases from J, the junction kept 3 bases outside the gene matches. The CDR3 DNA reads as TGTGCCAGCAGCCAATCGGACAGGGTCAATGAGCAGTTCTTC. This sequence encodes CASSQSDRVNEQFF.

The chain recombines TRBV3-1 (or the pseudogene TRBV3-2) with TRBJ1-2; D gene uncertain. This CDR3 contains 15 residues. Germline CDR1 and CDR2: LGHDT and YNNKEL (reference sequence). With 1 base removed from V and 9 bases from J, the gap between germline ends came to 18 bases. CDR3 in DNA: TGTGCCAGCAGCCAAGCCGGGAACAAGACCGGGAGCTACACCTTC. Translating it yields CASSQAGNKTGSYTF.

The chain recombines TRBV11-2 with TRBJ1-6; D may be TRBD1 (5 bases). V was pared by 3 bases and J by 10 bases, with 7 bases between. Germline values: CDR1 SGHAT, CDR2 FQNNGV. The CDR3 has 12 amino acids. The CDR3 region has the DNA TGTGCCAGCAGCTTGGGGGGGTCACCCCTCCACTTT. Protein sequence: CASSLGGSPLHF. The variable domain in full, completed from reference TRBV11-2 and TRBJ1-6, reads EAGVAQSPRYKIIEKRQSVAFWCNPISGHATLYWYQQILGQGPKLLIQFQNNGVVDDSQLPKDRFSAERLKGVDSTLKIQPAKLEDSAVYLCASSLGGSPLHFGNGTRLTVT.

The chain carries TRBV7-9 and TRBJ2-6, with TRBD1 identical over 7 bases. The CDR3 runs to 18 residues. With 1 base clipped from V and 0 bases from J, the junction kept 6 bases outside the gene matches. The germline V gene has CDR1 SEHNR and CDR2 FQNEAQ (reference sequence). This chain's CDR3 is CASSLGDRVYSGANVLTF. CDR3 nucleotide sequence: TGTGCCAGCAGCTTAGGGGACAGAGTCTACTCTGGGGCCAACGTCCTGACTTTC.

The V call is TRBV6-5, the J call TRBJ2-7, with 7 bases identical to TRBD1. Looked up from germline, CDR1 is MNHEY and CDR2 is SVGAGI. CDR3 length: 14 amino acids. V dropped 2 bases and J dropped 3; count of bases not matched to a gene: 4. CDR3 sequence: CASSYPGQVYEQYF. For the CDR3, the DNA is TGTGCCAGCAGTTACCCCGGACAGGTCTACGAGCAGTACTTC.

This clone has just one count. V gene TRBV27 combines with J gene TRBJ2-1; D perhaps matches TRBD1 (5 bases). Per germline, CDR1 MNHEY and CDR2 SMNVEV (reference sequence). V was trimmed by 3 bases and J by 2 bases, leaving 11 bases between them. The CDR3 spans 15 residues. Here the CDR3 DNA reads TGTGCCAGCAGTTTGATGGCAGGGACCTACAATGAGCAGTTCTTC. Translation gives CASSLMAGTYNEQFF.

The chain uses TRBV29-1 and TRBJ2-1, with 10 bases lining up with TRBD1. There are 13 residues in the CDR3. V shed 7 bases and J 7 bases; nucleotides not matched to a gene: 7. Germline CDR1 and CDR2: SQVTM and ANQGSEA. The CDR3 is CSGTGQGWNEQFF. CDR3 DNA sequence: TGCAGCGGTACGGGACAGGGGTGGAATGAGCAGTTCTTC.

The chain joins TRBV5-4 to TRBJ1-1; 7 bases are a match to TRBD1. The CDR3 is 15 amino acids. Germline values: CDR1 SGHNT, CDR2 YYREEE (reference sequence). The ends lost 0 bases at V and 0 bases at J; junction bases unmatched: 2. CDR3 residues: CASSLGGQLNTEAFF. The CDR3 region has the DNA TGTGCCAGCAGCTTGGGGGGACAGCTGAACACTGAAGCTTTCTTT.

The V gene is TRBV6-6, the J gene TRBJ1-3; D gene ambiguous. There are 16 residues in the CDR3. Trimming took off 7 bases at V and 4 bases at J, with 20 bases between the two ends. CDR1 is MNHNY and CDR2 is SVGAGI in the germline V gene (reference sequence). CDR3 nucleotides: TGTGCCAGCATCCACCAAGTCGGGGTAGAAGGAAACACCATATATTTT. This encodes CASIHQVGVEGNTIYF.

The J gene is TRBJ2-7, the V gene TRBV18, with TRBD2 as a possible D gene (6 bases). Trimming left V 6 bases short and J 11 bases short, with 23 bases between. This CDR3 region has 14 residues. Germline values: CDR1 KGHSH, CDR2 LQKENI. The CDR3 region is CASSPNGGGAQEYF. The CDR3 DNA reads as TGTGCCAGCTCCCCTAACGGGGGAGGAGCGCAAGAGTACTTC.

This clone was counted a single time. V and J are TRBV7-2 and TRBJ1-1, with 7 bases aligning to TRBD1. CDR1 and CDR2 (germline): SGHTA, FQGNSA. The CDR3 is 15 residues long. V lost 5 bases to trimming and J lost 0 bases; unmatched junction nucleotides: 6. The CDR3 is CASSTRQGLNTEAFF. CDR3 DNA: TGTGCCAGCAGCACTAGACAGGGCTTGAACACTGAAGCTTTCTTT.

The gene calls are TRBV30 and TRBJ2-1; 7 nucleotides line up with TRBD2. Germline V gene lookup returns CDR1 GTSNPN and CDR2 SVGIG (reference sequence). This CDR3 comprises 13 residues. Trimming at V came to 1 base and at J to 6 bases, leaving 3 bases not matched to a gene. The CDR3: CAWSELAGNEQFF. CDR3 nucleotides: TGTGCCTGGAGTGAGTTAGCGGGCAATGAGCAGTTCTTC.

The gene calls are TRBV19 and TRBJ1-2; no clear D gene. Trimming removed 6 bases from V and 6 bases from J, with 17 bases in between. Per the germline V gene, CDR1 is LNHDA and CDR2 is SQIVND (reference sequence). This CDR3 has 14 residues. The CDR3 DNA sequence: TGTGCCAGTAGGGAGGGTTTCGTAATTGATGGCTACACCTTC. Its translation: CASREGFVIDGYTF.

This clone was found a few times. This chain links TRBV7-9 with TRBJ1-1, with 10 bases lining up with TRBD1. J gave up 4 bases and V 4 bases, and 12 bases lay outside the gene matches. Germline CDR1 and CDR2: SEHNR and FQNEAQ (reference sequence). There are 17 residues in the CDR3. In DNA, the CDR3 is TGTGCCAGCAGCTGGCCGGGACAGGGGATCTTTAGCACTGAAGCTTTCTTT. Translation: CASSWPGQGIFSTEAFF.

The rearrangement joins TRBV6-5 to TRBJ2-7, with D possibly being TRBD1 (6 bases). This CDR3 contains 14 residues. CDR1 is MNHEY, CDR2 SVGAGI, per germline. The ends were cut back, 6 bases at V and 2 bases at J, with 14 bases in the middle. The CDR3 nucleotides read TGTGCCAGCAGACGGACAGCCGCAACCTACGAGCAGTACTTC. Its translation is CASRRTAATYEQYF.

This chain connects TRBV30 to TRBJ2-7; 8 nucleotides line up with TRBD1. Germline assignment: CDR1 GTSNPN and CDR2 SVGIG (reference sequence). The CDR3 length is 13 residues. The V gene end was trimmed by 3 bases and the J gene end by 6 bases; junction bases not matched to a gene: 7. CDR3 protein: CAWRKTGVGEQYF. Written as DNA, the CDR3 is TGTGCCTGGAGGAAGACAGGGGTCGGCGAGCAGTACTTC.

V gene TRBV3-1 (or the pseudogene TRBV3-2) combines with J gene TRBJ1-3; TRBD1 matches at 9 bases. Germline V gene sequence: CDR1 LGHDT, CDR2 YNNKEL (reference sequence). V lost 4 bases and J lost 4; bases outside the gene matches: 8. This CDR3 spans 16 amino acids. CDR3 region: CASSPTLQGAGNTIYF. In DNA form, the CDR3 reads TGTGCCAGCAGCCCAACACTACAGGGGGCGGGAAACACCATATATTTT.

The V gene is TRBV7-9, the J gene TRBJ2-4, with a weak D call TRBD2 (6 bases). V lost 4 bases, J lost 3 bases, and 13 bases lay in between. This CDR3 comprises 15 residues. Germline V gene lookup returns CDR1 SEHNR and CDR2 FQNEAQ (reference sequence). The CDR3 DNA follows: TGTGCCAGCAGCTCCCCAGACGGGGGCAAAAACATTCAGTACTTC. Protein product: CASSSPDGGKNIQYF.

The gene calls are TRBV25-1 and TRBJ1-6; D may be TRBD1 (5 bases). Germline V CDR1 and CDR2: MGHDK, SYGVNS. V shed 2 bases and J shed 8 bases, with 7 bases lying between them. The CDR3 is 13 residues long. CDR3 nucleotide sequence: TGTGCCAGCAGTGAACAGGGATATTCACCCCTCCACTTT. Amino acid sequence: CASSEQGYSPLHF.

Points on this clone: Germline and junction disagree at one end, which may indicate a read error. The chain's CDR3 is CASTLGADAETQYF. The DNA of the CDR3 is TGCGCCAGCACCTTGGGGGCTGACGCAGAGACCCAGTACTTC. V usage is TRBV5-1 and J usage is TRBJ2-5, with a tentative D call TRBD1 (6 bases). The CDR3 has 14 amino acids. The germline V gene encodes CDR1 SGHRS and CDR2 YFSETQ.

This chain joins TRBV5-1 and TRBJ1-4; 12 positions agree with TRBD1. Germline trimming cut 5 bases from V and 7 bases from J; bases unmatched to any gene: 15. Per the germline V gene, CDR1 is SGHRS and CDR2 is YFSETQ. This CDR3 contains 18 residues. The DNA for the CDR3 is TGCGCCAGCAGTCGTATGGGACAGGGGGCGATAAGTGGTGAAAAACTGTTTTTT. This encodes CASSRMGQGAISGEKLFF.

The chain combines TRBV7-8 with TRBJ2-7; tentatively, D is TRBD2 (6 bases). The ends were cut back, 5 bases at V and 1 base at J, with 18 bases in the middle. Germline loops: CDR1 SGHVS, CDR2 FQNEAQ. The CDR3 consists of 16 residues. The CDR3 DNA sequence: TGTGCCAGCAGCCCGGGGACTCTTAAGGGGTCCTACGAGCAGTACTTC. Amino acids: CASSPGTLKGSYEQYF.

The chain couples TRBV12-5 to TRBJ1-2, with TRBD1 matching 7 bases. The CDR3 totals 15 residues. V shed 8 bases, J shed 0 bases, and the junction held 9 bases outside the gene matches. CDR1 is LGHNT, CDR2 FRNRAP, per germline. The CDR3 bases are TGTGCTAGTTCCCCAGGGGGGATAACTAACTATGGCTACACCTTC. Its protein product is CASSPGGITNYGYTF.

This clone was seen a single time. The chain recombines TRBV13 with TRBJ2-7; 11 nucleotides line up with TRBD2. This CDR3 is built from 15 residues. Trimming at V came to 8 bases and at J to 2 bases, leaving 8 bases not matched to a gene. Germline V gives CDR1 PRHDT, CDR2 FYEKMQ (reference sequence). CDR3 DNA sequence: TGTGCCAGCCGCCGATTAGCGGGGGGGCCCTACGAGCAGTACTTC. Protein: CASRRLAGGPYEQYF.